These T cell receptor beta chains were read from a single sample in a study of CD8 T cells in ankylosing spondylitis. TCRdb independently ran MiXCR on the 5' RACE reads; one entry per CDR3 protein. The data show 200,000 to 250,000 distinct CDR3 sequences, 10% seen once. What was sequenced was blood, either unsorted or a sorted T cell fraction (not recorded which). The receptors derive from a male donor with ankylosing spondylitis or in good health (not recorded which). Each CDR3 is given with its conserved first and last residue. A D gene is named only where the DNA matches it firmly. Size is omitted from some rows. Given values are once, few, many or a class for expanded clones.

CDR3aa: CATSDPGGDGTYNEQFF
CDR3nt: TGTGCCACCAGTGATCCGGGGGGGGACGGGACCTACAATGAGCAGTTCTTC
d_gene: TRBD2
j_gene: TRBJ2-1
v_gene: TRBV24-1
abundance: .

CDR3aa: CSVEDTGVNYGYTF
CDR3nt: TGCAGCGTTGAAGATACAGGGGTTAACTATGGCTACACCTTC
d_gene: TRBD1
j_gene: TRBJ1-2
v_gene: TRBV29-1
abundance: many

CDR3aa: CASSPRGRETSYEQYF
CDR3nt: TGTGCCAGCTCACCACGTGGCAGGGAGACCTCCTACGAGCAGTACTTC
d_gene: .
j_gene: TRBJ2-7
v_gene: TRBV18
abundance: many

CDR3aa: CASSLGDTYSYEQYF
CDR3nt: TGTGCCAGCAGCTTGGGGGACACCTACTCCTACGAGCAGTACTTC
d_gene: .
j_gene: TRBJ2-7
v_gene: TRBV5-6
abundance: .

CDR3aa: CASSVGASGGASLDEQFF
CDR3nt: TGTGCCAGCAGCGTAGGGGCTAGCGGGGGGGCCTCTTTGGATGAGCAGTTCTTC
d_gene: TRBD2
j_gene: TRBJ2-1
v_gene: TRBV9
abundance: many

CDR3aa: CASQAGIDTGELFF
CDR3nt: TGTGCCTCACAGGCAGGGATCGACACCGGGGAGCTGTTTTTT
d_gene: .
j_gene: TRBJ2-2
v_gene: TRBV10-3
abundance: many

CDR3aa: CASSSGVPGGAGELFF
CDR3nt: TGCGCCAGCAGCTCCGGGGTCCCGGGTGGGGCCGGGGAGCTGTTTTTT
d_gene: .
j_gene: TRBJ2-2
v_gene: TRBV5-1
abundance: few

CDR3aa: CASSSPRREGETQYF
CDR3nt: TGTGCCAGCAGCTCCCCCCGGCGGGAGGGGGAGACCCAGTACTTC
d_gene: TRBD2
j_gene: TRBJ2-5
v_gene: TRBV7-2
abundance: many

CDR3aa: CASSVEGARGQPQHF
CDR3nt: TGTGCCAGCAGCGTAGAGGGGGCGCGGGGTCAGCCCCAGCATTTT
d_gene: TRBD1
j_gene: TRBJ1-5
v_gene: TRBV9
abundance: many

CDR3aa: CSARNQDQPQHF
CDR3nt: TGCAGTGCTAGAAATCAGGATCAGCCCCAGCATTTT
d_gene: .
j_gene: TRBJ1-5
v_gene: TRBV20-1
abundance: many

CDR3aa: CASTSASQNTGELFF
CDR3nt: TGTGCCAGCACCTCCGCCAGCCAGAACACCGGGGAGCTGTTTTTT
d_gene: .
j_gene: TRBJ2-2
v_gene: TRBV27
abundance: many

CDR3aa: CAISESRTSRNFNEQFF
CDR3nt: TGTGCCATCAGTGAGTCTCGGACTAGCCGAAACTTCAATGAGCAGTTCTTC
d_gene: TRBD2
j_gene: TRBJ2-1
v_gene: TRBV10-3
abundance: many

CDR3aa: CSVSSGAYNEQFF
CDR3nt: TGCAGCGTTTCTAGCGGGGCTTACAATGAGCAGTTCTTC
d_gene: TRBD2
j_gene: TRBJ2-1
v_gene: TRBV29-1
abundance: many

CDR3aa: CSAVAGGSNTQYF
CDR3nt: TGCAGTGCTGTAGCGGGGGGCTCGAATACGCAGTATTTT
d_gene: TRBD2
j_gene: TRBJ2-3
v_gene: TRBV20-1
abundance: many

CDR3aa: CASSSPGDTEAFF
CDR3nt: TGCGCCAGCAGCTCCCCAGGGGACACTGAAGCTTTCTTT
d_gene: .
j_gene: TRBJ1-1
v_gene: TRBV5-1
abundance: many

CDR3aa: CASSATYEQYF
CDR3nt: TGTGCCAGCAGTGCGACGTACGAGCAGTACTTC
d_gene: .
j_gene: TRBJ2-7
v_gene: TRBV6-2/TRBV6-3
abundance: many

CDR3aa: CSVGQGDQPQHF
CDR3nt: TGCAGCGTCGGACAGGGGGATCAGCCCCAGCATTTT
d_gene: TRBD1
j_gene: TRBJ1-5
v_gene: TRBV29-1
abundance: many

CDR3aa: CASTTSGGGTEAFF
CDR3nt: TGCGCCAGCACCACATCAGGGGGCGGGACTGAAGCTTTCTTT
d_gene: TRBD1
j_gene: TRBJ1-1
v_gene: TRBV5-1
abundance: .

CDR3aa: CASTSGNQPQHF
CDR3nt: TGTGCCAGCACCTCGGGCAATCAGCCCCAGCATTTT
d_gene: .
j_gene: TRBJ1-5
v_gene: TRBV12-3/TRBV12-4
abundance: many

CDR3aa: CASSYGTGNGQPQHF
CDR3nt: TGTGCCAGCAGTTACGGGACAGGGAATGGTCAGCCCCAGCATTTT
d_gene: TRBD1
j_gene: TRBJ1-5
v_gene: TRBV6-5
abundance: .

CDR3aa: CASSRAVRPYHGYTF
CDR3nt: TGTGCCAGCAGTCGTGCGGTTAGGCCTTACCATGGCTACACCTTC
d_gene: .
j_gene: TRBJ1-2
v_gene: TRBV28
abundance: many

CDR3aa: CASSFEQDFQETQYF
CDR3nt: TGTGCCAGCAGTTTCGAGCAGGATTTTCAAGAGACCCAGTACTTC
d_gene: .
j_gene: TRBJ2-5
v_gene: TRBV28
abundance: .

CDR3aa: CASSEQGARNEQFF
CDR3nt: TGTGCCAGCAGTGAGCAGGGGGCACGGAATGAGCAGTTCTTC
d_gene: TRBD1
j_gene: TRBJ2-1
v_gene: TRBV2
abundance: .

CDR3aa: CASSQDQSLNTGELFF
CDR3nt: TGTGCCAGCAGCCAAGATCAGAGTCTGAACACCGGGGAGCTGTTTTTT
d_gene: .
j_gene: TRBJ2-2
v_gene: TRBV4-2
abundance: many

CDR3aa: CATSRVRAGETQYF
CDR3nt: TGTGCCACCAGCAGAGTCAGGGCGGGAGAGACCCAGTACTTC
d_gene: .
j_gene: TRBJ2-5
v_gene: TRBV15
abundance: .

CDR3aa: CASSLGRVHQPQHF
CDR3nt: TGTGCCAGCAGCTTAGGCAGGGTTCACCAGCCCCAGCATTTT
d_gene: .
j_gene: TRBJ1-5
v_gene: TRBV7-2
abundance: many

CDR3aa: CSARDDVRGWTEAFF
CDR3nt: TGCAGTGCTAGAGATGACGTCAGGGGATGGACTGAAGCTTTCTTT
d_gene: .
j_gene: TRBJ1-1
v_gene: TRBV20-1
abundance: many

CDR3aa: CASRPGGQTDTQYF
CDR3nt: TGTGCCAGCAGGCCGGGGGGGCAGACAGATACGCAGTATTTT
d_gene: TRBD2
j_gene: TRBJ2-3
v_gene: TRBV28
abundance: many

CDR3aa: CSVGRARGSPLHF
CDR3nt: TGCAGCGTTGGCAGAGCCCGTGGCTCACCCCTCCACTTT
d_gene: .
j_gene: TRBJ1-6
v_gene: TRBV29-1
abundance: many

CDR3aa: CASSSSDQPQHF
CDR3nt: TGTGCCAGCAGCTCGTCCGATCAGCCCCAGCATTTT
d_gene: .
j_gene: TRBJ1-5
v_gene: TRBV27
abundance: .

CDR3aa: CAWRQRGFGEQFF
CDR3nt: TGTGCCTGGAGACAAAGGGGATTCGGTGAGCAGTTCTTC
d_gene: .
j_gene: TRBJ2-1
v_gene: TRBV30
abundance: .

CDR3aa: CASSRSSGNTIYF
CDR3nt: TGTGCCAGCAGCCGGTCGAGTGGAAACACCATATATTTT
d_gene: .
j_gene: TRBJ1-3
v_gene: TRBV3-1
abundance: .

CDR3aa: CATSRDAEGALHF
CDR3nt: TGTGCCACCAGCAGAGACGCGGAGGGGGCCCTCCACTTT
d_gene: .
j_gene: TRBJ1-6
v_gene: TRBV15
abundance: many

CDR3aa: CASGQGGANVLTF
CDR3nt: TGTGCCAGCGGTCAGGGCGGGGCCAACGTCCTGACTTTC
d_gene: .
j_gene: TRBJ2-6
v_gene: TRBV3-1
abundance: many